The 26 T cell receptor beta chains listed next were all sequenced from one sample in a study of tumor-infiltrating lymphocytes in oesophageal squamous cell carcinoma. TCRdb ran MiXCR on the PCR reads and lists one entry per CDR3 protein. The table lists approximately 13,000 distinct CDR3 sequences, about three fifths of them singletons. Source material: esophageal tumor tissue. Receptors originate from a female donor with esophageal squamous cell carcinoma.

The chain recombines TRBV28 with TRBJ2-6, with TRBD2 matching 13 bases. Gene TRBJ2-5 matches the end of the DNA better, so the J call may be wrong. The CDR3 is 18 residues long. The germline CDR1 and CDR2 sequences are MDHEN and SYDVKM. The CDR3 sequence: CASTIGLAGDGPQETQYF. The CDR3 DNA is TGTGCCAGCACCATTGGACTAGCGGGAGATGGGCCTCAAGAGACCCAGTACTTC.

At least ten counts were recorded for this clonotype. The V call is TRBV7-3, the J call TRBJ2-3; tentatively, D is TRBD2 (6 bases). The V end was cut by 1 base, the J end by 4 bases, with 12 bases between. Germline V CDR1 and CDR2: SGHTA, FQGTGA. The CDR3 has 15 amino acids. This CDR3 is CASSLIGGKADTQYF. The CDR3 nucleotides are TGTGCCAGCAGCTTAATCGGCGGGAAGGCAGATACGCAGTATTTT.

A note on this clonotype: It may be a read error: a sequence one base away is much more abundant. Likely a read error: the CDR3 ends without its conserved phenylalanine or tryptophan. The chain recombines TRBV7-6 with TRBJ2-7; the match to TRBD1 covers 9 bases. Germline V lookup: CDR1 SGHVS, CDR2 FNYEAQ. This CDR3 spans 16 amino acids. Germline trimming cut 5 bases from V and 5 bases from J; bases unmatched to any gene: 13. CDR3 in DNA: TGTGCCAGCAGCCGGAACCCGGGACAGGGATACGACGAGCAGTACTTA. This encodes CASSRNPGQGYDEQYL.

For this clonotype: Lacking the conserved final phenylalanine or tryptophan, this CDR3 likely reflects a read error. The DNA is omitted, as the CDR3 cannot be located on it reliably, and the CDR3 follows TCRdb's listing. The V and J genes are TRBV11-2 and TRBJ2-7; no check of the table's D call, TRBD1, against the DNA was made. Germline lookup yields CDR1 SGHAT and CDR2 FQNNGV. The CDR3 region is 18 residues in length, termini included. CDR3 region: CASSLRDSSGGAVLFFGS.

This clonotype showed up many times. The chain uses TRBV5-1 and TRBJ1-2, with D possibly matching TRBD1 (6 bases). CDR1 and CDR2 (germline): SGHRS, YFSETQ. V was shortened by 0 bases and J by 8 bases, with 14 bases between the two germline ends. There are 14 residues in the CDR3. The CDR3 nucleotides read TGCGCCAGCAGCTTGGGGCAGGGGAATTTGGGCTACACCTTC. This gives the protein CASSLGQGNLGYTF.

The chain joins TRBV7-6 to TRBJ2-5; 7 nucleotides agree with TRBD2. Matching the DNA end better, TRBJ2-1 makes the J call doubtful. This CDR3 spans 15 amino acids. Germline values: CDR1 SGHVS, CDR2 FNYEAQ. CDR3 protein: CASSPGLEVYNEQFF. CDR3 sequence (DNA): TGTGCCAGCAGCCCAGGACTAGAAGTGTACAATGAGCAGTTCTTC.

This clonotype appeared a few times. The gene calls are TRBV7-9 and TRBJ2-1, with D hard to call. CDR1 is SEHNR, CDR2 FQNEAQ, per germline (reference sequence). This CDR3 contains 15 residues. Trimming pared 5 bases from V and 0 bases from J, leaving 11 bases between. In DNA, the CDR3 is TGTGCCAGCAGCCCTACTGTACCCTCCTACAATGAGCAGTTCTTC. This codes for CASSPTVPSYNEQFF. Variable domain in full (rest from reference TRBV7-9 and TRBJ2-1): DTGVSQNPRHKITKRGQNVTFRCDPISEHNRLYWYRQTLGQGPEFLTYFQNEAQLEKSRLLSDRFSAERPKGSFSTLEIQRTEQGDSAMYLCASSPTVPSYNEQFFGPGTRLTVL.

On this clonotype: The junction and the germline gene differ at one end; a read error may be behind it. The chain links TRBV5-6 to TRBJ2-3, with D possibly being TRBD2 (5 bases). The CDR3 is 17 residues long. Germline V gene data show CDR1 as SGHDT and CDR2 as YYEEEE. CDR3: CASSLFSSWISKGEQYF. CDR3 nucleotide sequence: TGTGCCAGCAGCTTGTTTTCTAGCTGGATTAGTAAGGGCGAGCAGTACTTT. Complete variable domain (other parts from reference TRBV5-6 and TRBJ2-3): DAGVTQSPTHLIKTRGQQVTLRCSPKSGHDTVSWYQQALGQGPQFIFQYYEEEERQRGNFPDRFSGHQFPNYSSELNVNALLLGDSALYLCASSLFSSWISKGEQYFGPGTRLTVL.

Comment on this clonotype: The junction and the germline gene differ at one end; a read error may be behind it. The CDR3 DNA reads as TGTGCCAGCAGCTCGACTAGCGGGAGACTAGGTGAGCAGTACTTC. Its protein product is CASSSTSGRLGEQYF. J is TRBJ2-6 and V is TRBV5-3; 12 bases are a match to TRBD2. TRBJ2-7 explains the end of the DNA better; the J call may be wrong. TRBV5-3 is filed as an ORF, its function uncertain. The CDR3 loop spans 15 amino acids.

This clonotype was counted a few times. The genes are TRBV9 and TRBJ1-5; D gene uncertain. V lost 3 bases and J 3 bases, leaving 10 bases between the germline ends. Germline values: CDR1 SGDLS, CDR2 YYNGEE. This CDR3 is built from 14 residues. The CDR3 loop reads CASSAGLTNQPQHF. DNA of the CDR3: TGTGCCAGCAGCGCCGGACTTACCAATCAGCCCCAGCATTTT.

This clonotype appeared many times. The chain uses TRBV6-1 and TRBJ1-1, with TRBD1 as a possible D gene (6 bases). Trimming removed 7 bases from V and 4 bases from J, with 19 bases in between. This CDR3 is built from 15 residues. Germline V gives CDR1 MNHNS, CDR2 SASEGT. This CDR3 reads CASNRQVGVGTEAFF. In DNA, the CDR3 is TGTGCCAGCAACCGACAGGTAGGGGTAGGCACTGAAGCTTTCTTT.

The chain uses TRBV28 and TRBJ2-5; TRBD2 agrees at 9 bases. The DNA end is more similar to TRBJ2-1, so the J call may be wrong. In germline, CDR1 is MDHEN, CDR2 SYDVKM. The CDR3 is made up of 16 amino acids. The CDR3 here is CASRYAGTSSYNEQFF. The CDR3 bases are TGTGCCAGCAGGTACGCCGGGACTAGCAGCTACAATGAGCAGTTCTTC.

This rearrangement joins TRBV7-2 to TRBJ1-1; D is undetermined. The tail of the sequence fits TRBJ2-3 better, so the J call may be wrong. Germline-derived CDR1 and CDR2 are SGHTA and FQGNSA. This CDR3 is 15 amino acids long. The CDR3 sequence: CASKRAVPAADTQYF. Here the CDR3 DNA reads TGTGCCAGCAAAAGGGCGGTACCGGCTGCAGATACGCAGTATTTT.

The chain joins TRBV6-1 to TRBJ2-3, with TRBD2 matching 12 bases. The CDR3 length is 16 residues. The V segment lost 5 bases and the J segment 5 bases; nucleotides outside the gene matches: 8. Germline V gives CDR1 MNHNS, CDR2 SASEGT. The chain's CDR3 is CASSSSSGRDIDTQYF. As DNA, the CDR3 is TGTGCCAGCAGTTCCTCTAGCGGGAGGGACATAGATACGCAGTATTTT.

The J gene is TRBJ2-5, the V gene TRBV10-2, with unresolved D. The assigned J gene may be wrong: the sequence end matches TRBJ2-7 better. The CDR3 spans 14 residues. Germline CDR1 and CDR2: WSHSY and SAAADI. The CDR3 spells CASRPLLRLYEQYF. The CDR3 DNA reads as TGCGCCAGCAGGCCGCTGTTACGGCTCTACGAGCAGTACTTC.

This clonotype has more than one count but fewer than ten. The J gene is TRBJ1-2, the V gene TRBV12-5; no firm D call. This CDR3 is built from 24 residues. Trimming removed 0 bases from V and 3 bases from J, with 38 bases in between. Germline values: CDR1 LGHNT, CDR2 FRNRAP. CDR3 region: CASGLVLLPDYFVPAAAKDYGYTF. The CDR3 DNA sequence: TGTGCTAGTGGTTTGGTATTGCTTCCGGACTACTTTGTGCCCGCCGCGGCCAAGGACTATGGCTACACCTTC.

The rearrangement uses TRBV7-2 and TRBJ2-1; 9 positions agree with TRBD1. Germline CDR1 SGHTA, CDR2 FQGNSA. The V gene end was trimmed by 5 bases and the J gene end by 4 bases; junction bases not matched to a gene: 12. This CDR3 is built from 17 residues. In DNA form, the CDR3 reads TGTGCCAGCAGCCTTCCCACCGGGACAGGGAATTACAATGAGCAGTTCTTC. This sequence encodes CASSLPTGTGNYNEQFF.

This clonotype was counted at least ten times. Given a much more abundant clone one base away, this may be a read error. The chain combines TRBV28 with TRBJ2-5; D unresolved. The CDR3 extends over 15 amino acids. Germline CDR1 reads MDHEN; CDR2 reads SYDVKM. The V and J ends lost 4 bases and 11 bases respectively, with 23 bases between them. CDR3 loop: CASSSLLGPQNEQYF. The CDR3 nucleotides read TGTGCCAGCAGTTCCCTGCTCGGCCCACAAAATGAGCAGTACTTC.

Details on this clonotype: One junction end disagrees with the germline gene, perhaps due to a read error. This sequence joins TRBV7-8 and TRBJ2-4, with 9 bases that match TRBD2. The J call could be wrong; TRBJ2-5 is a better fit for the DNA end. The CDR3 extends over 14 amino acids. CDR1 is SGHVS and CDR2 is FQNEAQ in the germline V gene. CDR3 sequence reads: CASTLAGDRETQYF. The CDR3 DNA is TGTGCCAGCACCTTAGCGGGGGATCGAGAGACCCAGTACTTC.

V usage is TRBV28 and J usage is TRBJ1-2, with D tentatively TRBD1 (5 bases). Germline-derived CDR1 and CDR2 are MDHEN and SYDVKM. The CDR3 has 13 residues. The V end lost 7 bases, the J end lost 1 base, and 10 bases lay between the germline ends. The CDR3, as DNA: TGTGCCAGCATACGACAGATTAACTATGGCTACACCTTC. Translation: CASIRQINYGYTF.

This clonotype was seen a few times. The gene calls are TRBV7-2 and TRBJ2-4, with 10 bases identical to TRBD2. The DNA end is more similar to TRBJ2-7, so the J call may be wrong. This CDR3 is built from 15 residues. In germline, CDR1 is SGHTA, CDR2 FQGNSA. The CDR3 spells CASRIKAGGPGEQYF. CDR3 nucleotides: TGTGCCAGCAGGATAAAAGCGGGAGGGCCAGGCGAGCAGTACTTC.

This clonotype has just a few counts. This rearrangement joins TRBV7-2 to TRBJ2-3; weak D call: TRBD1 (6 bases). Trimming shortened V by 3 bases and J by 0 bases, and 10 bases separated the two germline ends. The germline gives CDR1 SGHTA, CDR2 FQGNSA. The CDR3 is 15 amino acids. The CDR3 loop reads CASSLPTGSTDTQYF. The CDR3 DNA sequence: TGTGCCAGCAGCTTGCCCACAGGGAGCACAGATACGCAGTATTTT.

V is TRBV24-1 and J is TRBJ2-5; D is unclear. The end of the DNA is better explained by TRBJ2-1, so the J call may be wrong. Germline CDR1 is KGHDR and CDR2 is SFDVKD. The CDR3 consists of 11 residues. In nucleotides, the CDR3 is TGTGCCACCAGTGCCCTCAATGAGCAGTTCTTC. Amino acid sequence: CATSALNEQFF.

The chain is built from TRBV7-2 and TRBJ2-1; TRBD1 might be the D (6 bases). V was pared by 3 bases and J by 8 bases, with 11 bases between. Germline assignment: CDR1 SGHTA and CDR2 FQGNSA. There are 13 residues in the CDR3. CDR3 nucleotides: TGTGCCAGCAGCTTGTCCAAGGGGGATGAGCAGTTCTTC. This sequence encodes CASSLSKGDEQFF.

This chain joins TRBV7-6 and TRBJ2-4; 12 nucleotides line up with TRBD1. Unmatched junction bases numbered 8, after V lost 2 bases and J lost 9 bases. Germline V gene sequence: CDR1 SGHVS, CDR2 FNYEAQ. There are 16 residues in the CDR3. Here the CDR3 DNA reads TGTGCCAGCAGCTTAACTCCGGGACAGGGGGCTGGCATTCAGTACTTC. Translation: CASSLTPGQGAGIQYF.

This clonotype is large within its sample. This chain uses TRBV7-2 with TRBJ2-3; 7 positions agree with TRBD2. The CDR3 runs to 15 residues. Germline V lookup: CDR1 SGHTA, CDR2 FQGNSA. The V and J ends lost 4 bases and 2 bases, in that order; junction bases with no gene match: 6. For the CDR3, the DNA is TGTGCCAGCAGCTCCCGACTAGCATTCACAGATACGCAGTATTTT. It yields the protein CASSSRLAFTDTQYF.